A single sample is the source of the 12 T cell receptor beta chains below, sequenced in a study of T cells after yellow fever vaccination. TCRdb re-called the 5' RACE reads with MiXCR, one entry per CDR3 protein. The sample holds 500,000 to 650,000 distinct CDR3 sequences, roughly an eighth seen once. The specimen comprised PBMCs, sampled on the day of the yellow fever booster vaccination. These receptors were collected from a man aged 25-45 years who received the YFV17D yellow fever vaccine.

The chain recombines TRBV6-2 or TRBV6-3 with TRBJ2-1; no clear D. CDR3 length: 12 amino acids. Germline CDR1 is MNHEY and CDR2 is SVGEGT. The germline V and J ends were trimmed by 5 bases and 9 bases, with 11 bases remaining between them. The CDR3 region has the DNA TGTGCCAGCAGTCCATGGGCTCGTGAGCAGTTCTTC. This sequence encodes CASSPWAREQFF.

This clonotype was found a few times. The CDR3 loop is CASSLKAGTYNEQFF. The CDR3 DNA reads TGTGCCAGCAGCTTAAAGGCAGGTACCTACAATGAGCAGTTCTTC. The V call is TRBV7-2, the J call TRBJ2-1, with D uncertain. The germline V and J ends were trimmed by 2 bases and 2 bases, with 10 bases remaining between them. The germline gives CDR1 SGHTA, CDR2 FQGNSA. The CDR3 consists of 15 residues.

This clonotype occurred many times. The chain uses TRBV14 and TRBJ2-2; D not resolved. The length of the CDR3 is 13 residues. CDR1 is SGHDN, CDR2 FVKESK, per germline. V lost 4 bases to trimming and J lost 2 bases, with 5 bases between them. CDR3 loop: CASSPVNTGELFF. CDR3 sequence (DNA): TGTGCCAGCAGCCCTGTAAACACCGGGGAGCTGTTTTTT.

V gene TRBV20-1 combines with J gene TRBJ2-2; 7 positions agree with TRBD2. CDR1 is DFQATT, CDR2 SNEGSKA, per germline (reference sequence). The length of the CDR3 is 14 residues. V dropped 6 bases and J dropped 3; count of bases not matched to a gene: 7. This CDR3 reads CSAPGLGHTGELFF. In DNA, the CDR3 is TGCAGTGCGCCTGGACTAGGGCACACCGGGGAGCTGTTTTTT.

The CDR3 reads CASSPLAGRGRTNSPLHF. The CDR3 nucleotides read TGTGCCAGCAGTCCCTTGGCGGGCAGGGGGCGAACAAATTCACCCCTCCACTTT. The chain joins TRBV6-5 to TRBJ1-6, with 8 bases aligning to TRBD1. Trimming took 5 bases from V and 7 from J; bases not matched to a gene: 16. Germline V gene data show CDR1 as MNHEY and CDR2 as SVGAGI. The CDR3 covers 18 residues.

V and J are TRBV5-1 and TRBJ1-1; D is unresolved. Germline lookup yields CDR1 SGHRS and CDR2 YFSETQ. The CDR3 loop spans 14 amino acids. V lost 1 base and J 0 bases, leaving 7 bases between the germline ends. The DNA of the CDR3 is TGCGCCAGCAGCTTGAGGTGGATGAACACTGAAGCTTTCTTT. Protein product: CASSLRWMNTEAFF.

V and J are TRBV5-1 and TRBJ2-1; the match to TRBD2 covers 15 bases. The ends lost 5 bases at V and 5 bases at J; junction bases unmatched: 8. Germline V gene data show CDR1 as SGHRS and CDR2 as YFSETQ. The CDR3 is 17 amino acids. The CDR3 spells CASRRTSGRVTHNEQFF. The DNA for the CDR3 is TGCGCCAGCAGAAGGACTAGCGGGAGGGTTACCCACAATGAGCAGTTCTTC.

This clonotype was recorded a few times. V is TRBV10-3 and J is TRBJ2-5; D may be TRBD1 (6 bases). The germline CDR1 and CDR2 sequences are ENHRY and SYGVKD. The CDR3 runs 13 residues. The ends were cut back, 6 bases at V and 1 base at J, with 9 bases in the middle. Here the CDR3 reads CAIRDSSQETQYF. CDR3 DNA sequence: TGTGCCATCAGGGACAGTTCCCAAGAGACCCAGTACTTC.

Only a few counts were recorded for this clonotype. V and J are TRBV15 and TRBJ1-3; no clear D gene. The CDR3 contains 14 residues. Looked up from germline, CDR1 is LNHNV and CDR2 is YYDKDF (reference sequence). V was cut by 5 bases and J by 0 bases, with 8 bases left in between. The CDR3: CATSRQNSGNTIYF. CDR3 DNA sequence: TGTGCCACCAGCCGGCAGAACTCTGGAAACACCATATATTTT.

The chain links TRBV5-1 to TRBJ2-2; D not resolved. The germline V and J ends were trimmed by 4 bases and 6 bases, with 10 bases remaining between them. CDR1 is SGHRS, CDR2 YFSETQ, per germline. The CDR3 length is 13 residues. CDR3 DNA sequence: TGCGCCAGCAGCGCCGCCTGGGCCGGGGAGCTGTTTTTT. Translated: CASSAAWAGELFF.

This chain connects TRBV12-5 to TRBJ2-5, with D unclear. V shed 3 bases and J shed 0 bases, with 11 bases lying between them. This CDR3 is 15 amino acids long. The germline gives CDR1 LGHNT, CDR2 FRNRAP. CDR3: CASGFDPPYQETQYF. The CDR3 DNA reads as TGTGCTAGTGGTTTCGACCCCCCCTACCAAGAGACCCAGTACTTC.

This clonotype was counted only a few times. The V call is TRBV7-3, the J call TRBJ2-3, with 7 bases matching TRBD2. This CDR3 is built from 14 residues. V shed 3 bases and J 4 bases; nucleotides not matched to a gene: 4. CDR1 and CDR2 (germline): SGHTA, FQGTGA. In DNA form, the CDR3 reads TGTGCCAGCAGCTTGTCCACTAGCGCAGATACGCAGTATTTT. Translated, it gives CASSLSTSADTQYF.